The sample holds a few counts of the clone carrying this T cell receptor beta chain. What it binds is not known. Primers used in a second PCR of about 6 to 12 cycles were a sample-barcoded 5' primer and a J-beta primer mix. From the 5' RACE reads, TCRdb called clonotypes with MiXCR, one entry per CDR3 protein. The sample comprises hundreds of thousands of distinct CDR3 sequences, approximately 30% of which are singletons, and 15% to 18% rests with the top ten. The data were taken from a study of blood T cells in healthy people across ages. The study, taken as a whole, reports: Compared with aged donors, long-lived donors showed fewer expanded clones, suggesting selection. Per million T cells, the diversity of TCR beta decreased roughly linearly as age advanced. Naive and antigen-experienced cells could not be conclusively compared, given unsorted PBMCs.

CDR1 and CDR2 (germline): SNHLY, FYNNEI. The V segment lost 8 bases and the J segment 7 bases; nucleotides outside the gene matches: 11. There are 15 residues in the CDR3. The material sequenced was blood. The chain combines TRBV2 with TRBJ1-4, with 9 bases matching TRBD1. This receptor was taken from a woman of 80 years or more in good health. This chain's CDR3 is CASEGTGSKGEKLFF. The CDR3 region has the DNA TGTGCCAGCGAGGGGACAGGGTCGAAGGGTGAAAAACTGTTTTTT.